This TCR beta chain was captured by sequencing in a study of cytomegalovirus exposure and HLA in healthy donors. Across the whole study: Tens of millions of unique TCR sequences came from HLA-typed donors in an early release. Study-level findings and limits: Confirmation in vitro established that three CMV-associated chains were specific for CMV antigens. Some TCR beta chains (164 of them) were listed as cytomegalovirus-associated.

To note about this clone: Its antigen is as yet unknown.

The primer mix had 60 Vbeta and 13 Jbeta primers. The method was immunoSEQ multiplex PCR; TCRdb's version includes in-frame clones alone and lacks a portion of them. The sample shows approximately 110,000 clones, roughly 63% of them seen only once. The sequenced sample was PBMCs. This sequence originates from a woman in her 70s in good health and CMV-seropositive.

The CDR3 DNA sequence: TGTGCCAGCAGTGAATCATCTGGAAACACCATATATTTT. Protein sequence: CASSESSGNTIYF. J is TRBJ1-3 and V is TRBV6-1; D not resolved. The CDR3 sequence is 13 residues long. The V and J ends lost 2 bases and 1 base respectively, with 3 bases between them. Germline CDR1 MNHNS, CDR2 SASEGT.